This TCR beta chain is drawn from a study of blood T cell repertoires in COVID-19. Study background: T cells, B-cell-depleted T cells, or PBMCs supplied cDNA or gDNA.

This clone showed up just a few times. CDR1 is SGHTA, CDR2 FQGTGA, per germline. This CDR3 comprises 14 residues. J was trimmed by 4 bases and V by 5 bases; bases with no gene match: 6. In the original processing: Amplification of reference gene primers provided the estimated nucleated cell counts. TCRdb keeps only in-frame clones here, not all; method: immunoSEQ multiplex PCR. V, J and clone size were drawn from that table, and D and trimming were deduced from the DNA. Counted here are around 300,000 clones, more than 75% occurring once; the ten biggest clones make up over 2%. Cohorts were assigned according to the clinical history that participants reported.

The clonotype comes from a woman in her late teens or twenties who had recovered from COVID-19. The sample consisted of PBMCs or T cells enriched from blood (not recorded which). The J gene is TRBJ2-3, the V gene TRBV7-3; 7 bases align to TRBD2. The DNA of the CDR3 is TGTGCCAGCAGCACCACTAGCGCCCCAGATACGCAGTATTTT. Translating gives CASSTTSAPDTQYF.